A selection of T cell receptor beta chains follows, all from one sample in a study of technical replicates of blood from a few donors. Clones were sequenced by immunoSEQ multiplex PCR, and TCRdb holds only the in-frame ones, with some missing. This sample has about 79,000 clones; approximately 92% occur once, and the top ten carry around 0.37%. Sequenced: T cells isolated from PBMCs. The origin of the receptors is a human donor in good health. Some clones in this sample may be carry-over from other donors' samples. Each CDR3 is given with its conserved first and last residue. A D gene is named only where the DNA matches it firmly. Only part of the rows carry a size: once, few, many, or a class if the clone is expanded.

cdr3_aa	cdr3_nt	cdr3_length	v_call	d_call	clone_size	j_call
CASSPSGSYRELFF	TGTGCCAGCAGTCCAAGCGGGAGTTACAGGGAGCTGTTTTTT	14	TRBV5-4	TRBD2	NA	TRBJ2-2
CASLRGRNEKLFF	TGTGCCAGCCTTAGGGGTCGAAATGAAAAACTGTTTTTT	13	TRBV6-5	NA	NA	TRBJ1-4
CASICGTGRQSYNEQFF	TGTGCCAGCATCTGCGGAACGGGGAGACAATCCTACAATGAGCAGTTCTTC	17	TRBV5-4	NA	NA	TRBJ2-1
CASKRLGTGHEQYF	TGTGCCAGCAAGAGATTGGGGACAGGGCACGAGCAGTACTTC	14	TRBV28	TRBD1	NA	TRBJ2-7
CAWEGSYNEQFF	TGTGCCTGGGAGGGCTCCTACAATGAGCAGTTCTTC	12	TRBV30	NA	NA	TRBJ2-1
CASSLTISSEPYEQYF	TGTGCCAGCAGCTTAACTATATCTAGCGAGCCCTACGAGCAGTACTTC	16	TRBV7-3	NA	NA	TRBJ2-7
CASSRGGTEAFF	TGTGCCAGCAGCCGTGGGGGGACTGAAGCTTTCTTT	12	TRBV7-8	NA	NA	TRBJ1-1
CASSVGSPNEKLFF	TGTGCCAGCAGTGTAGGGAGCCCCAATGAAAAACTGTTTTTT	14	TRBV2	NA	once	TRBJ1-4
CASRLQGWGTDTQYF	TGTGCCAGCAGGTTACAGGGATGGGGCACAGATACGCAGTATTTT	15	TRBV7-2	NA	NA	TRBJ2-3
CASSPRTSGRKDEQYF	TGCGCCAGCAGCCCAAGGACTAGCGGGAGAAAAGACGAGCAGTACTTC	16	TRBV4-1	TRBD2	NA	TRBJ2-7
CASSVAGDVAYEQYF	TGTGCCAGCAGCGTAGCGGGGGACGTCGCCTACGAGCAGTACTTC	15	TRBV9	NA	NA	TRBJ2-7
CASRNGGSGNTIYF	TGTGCCAGCAGGAACGGAGGCTCTGGAAACACCATATATTTT	14	TRBV6-6	NA	NA	TRBJ1-3
CASSPRQGGGNEQFF	TGCGCCAGCAGCCCGCGACAGGGGGGTGGTAATGAGCAGTTCTTC	15	TRBV4-3	TRBD1	NA	TRBJ2-1
CASSIGAGPKNQETQYF	TGTGCCAGTAGTATAGGGGCGGGCCCTAAAAACCAAGAGACCCAGTACTTC	17	TRBV19	NA	NA	TRBJ2-5
CASSLSTGQGLNQPQHF	TGTGCCAGCAGCTTGTCAACGGGACAGGGGCTCAATCAGCCCCAGCATTTT	17	TRBV5-4	TRBD1	NA	TRBJ1-5
CASSIRDRFTYEQYF	TGTGCCAGTAGTATACGGGACAGGTTTACCTACGAGCAGTACTTC	15	TRBV19	TRBD1	NA	TRBJ2-7
CASSLVNKNTEAFF	TGTGCCAGCAGCTTGGTAAACAAGAACACTGAAGCTTTCTTT	14	TRBV5-4	NA	NA	TRBJ1-1
CASSPNRDRGIGYTF	TGTGCCAGCAGTCCGAACCGGGACAGGGGTATTGGCTACACCTTC	15	TRBV6-1	TRBD1	NA	TRBJ1-2
CASAGTGGGYEQYF	TGTGCCAGTGCTGGGACAGGTGGAGGCTACGAGCAGTACTTC	14	TRBV19	TRBD1	NA	TRBJ2-7
CASSDDRDYGYTF	TGTGCCAGCAGCGATGACAGGGACTATGGCTACACCTTC	13	TRBV11-3	TRBD1	NA	TRBJ1-2
CASSTRLAALNEQFF	TGTGCCAGCAGCACCAGACTAGCGGCCCTCAATGAGCAGTTCTTC	15	TRBV9	TRBD2	NA	TRBJ2-1
CSVEGTGMDIWEQYF	TGCAGCGTTGAAGGGACAGGGATGGACATATGGGAGCAGTACTTC	15	TRBV29-1	TRBD1	NA	TRBJ2-7
CASSSPGSNQPQHF	TGTGCCAGCAGCTCCCCGGGGAGCAATCAGCCCCAGCATTTT	14	TRBV21-1	NA	NA	TRBJ1-5
CASSVSTGYEQYF	TGTGCCAGCAGCGTATCGACAGGGTACGAGCAGTACTTC	13	TRBV7-9	TRBD1	once	TRBJ2-7
CASSSIGATTDTQYF	TGTGCCAGCAGCTCCATAGGGGCAACCACAGATACGCAGTATTTT	15	TRBV7-3	NA	NA	TRBJ2-3
CASSALRDYTYEQYF	TGCGCCAGCAGCGCCTTGAGGGACTATACTTACGAGCAGTACTTC	15	TRBV5-1	TRBD2	NA	TRBJ2-7
CASSLTGGDDYGYTF	TGTGCCAGCAGCTTAACAGGGGGCGATGACTATGGCTACACCTTC	15	TRBV7-3	TRBD1	NA	TRBJ1-2
CASSYSGGTYNEQFF	TGTGCCAGCAGTTACTCCGGCGGGACTTACAATGAGCAGTTCTTC	15	TRBV6-5	NA	NA	TRBJ2-1
CSVEQGLNTDTQYF	TGCAGCGTTGAGCAGGGACTAAACACAGATACGCAGTATTTT	14	TRBV29-1	TRBD2	NA	TRBJ2-3
CASSFQGNKETQYF	TGTGCCAGCAGCTTTCAGGGGAACAAAGAGACCCAGTACTTC	14	TRBV7-3	NA	NA	TRBJ2-5
CASSLRQGAKDTEAFF	TGTGCCAGCTCGCTCAGACAGGGGGCGAAGGACACTGAAGCTTTCTTT	16	TRBV18	TRBD1	NA	TRBJ1-1
CASSHRGGQGVYEQYF	TGCGCCAGCAGCCATAGAGGCGGACAGGGGGTATACGAGCAGTACTTC	16	TRBV4-1	TRBD1	NA	TRBJ2-7
CASSGIEGQGFGYTF	TGTGCCAGCAGCGGCATTGAGGGACAGGGATTCGGCTACACCTTC	15	TRBV9	TRBD1	few	TRBJ1-2
CASSLGQGYEQFF	TGTGCCAGCAGCTTAGGGCAGGGCTATGAGCAGTTCTTC	13	TRBV11-3	NA	NA	TRBJ2-1
CAWSASGRVNEQFF	TGTGCCTGGAGTGCAAGCGGGCGGGTTAATGAGCAGTTCTTC	14	TRBV30	NA	NA	TRBJ2-1
CASRLAGGNEQFF	TGCGCCAGCAGACTAGCGGGAGGCAATGAGCAGTTCTTC	13	TRBV5-1	TRBD2	NA	TRBJ2-1
CASCATRSTDTQYF	TGTGCCAGCTGTGCGACTCGTAGCACAGATACGCAGTATTTT	14	TRBV7-2	NA	NA	TRBJ2-3
CASSADRGYEQYF	TGTGCCAGCAGCGCCGACAGGGGCTACGAGCAGTACTTC	13	TRBV11-2	TRBD1	NA	TRBJ2-7
CASSSNLNTEAFF	TGTGCCAGCAGCTCTAATTTGAACACTGAAGCTTTCTTT	13	TRBV5-6	NA	NA	TRBJ1-1
CASSQSTITGELFF	TGTGCCAGCAGCCAATCGACTATCACCGGGGAGCTGTTTTTT	14	TRBV7-2	NA	NA	TRBJ2-2
CASSVGGLAGRAGELFF	TGTGCCAGCAGCGTAGGGGGGCTAGCGGGAAGGGCCGGGGAGCTGTTTTTT	17	TRBV9	TRBD2	once	TRBJ2-2
CAISHGAGENEQYF	TGTGCCATCTCCCACGGGGCAGGGGAGAACGAGCAGTACTTC	14	TRBV10-3	NA	NA	TRBJ2-7
CASSFDPTGRETEAFF	TGTGCCAGCAGCTTTGACCCGACAGGACGAGAGACTGAAGCTTTCTTT	16	TRBV5-4	NA	NA	TRBJ1-1
CASSSGTGVLF	TGCGCCAGCAGCTCCGGGACAGGGGTGCTTTTC	11	TRBV4-3	TRBD1	NA	TRBJ1-6
CASSVGDRGNTIYF	TGTGCCAGCAGCGTTGGGGACAGAGGAAACACCATATATTTT	14	TRBV5-4	TRBD1	NA	TRBJ1-3
CASSLVQGNYGYTF	TGCGCCAGCAGCTTGGTACAGGGTAACTATGGCTACACCTTC	14	TRBV5-1	NA	NA	TRBJ1-2
CASSMGQGDTDTQYF	TGTGCCAGTAGTATGGGTCAGGGGGATACAGATACGCAGTATTTT	15	TRBV19	TRBD1	NA	TRBJ2-3
CASTNSLNQPQHF	TGTGCCAGCACTAATTCCCTGAATCAGCCCCAGCATTTT	13	TRBV6-5	NA	NA	TRBJ1-5
CASSPRQVRSGANVLTF	TGTGCCAGCAGCCCTCGACAGGTTAGGTCTGGGGCCAACGTCCTGACTTTC	17	TRBV14	NA	NA	TRBJ2-6
CASSLGGGSYNEQFF	TGTGCCAGCAGCTTGGGCGGGGGCTCCTACAATGAGCAGTTCTTC	15	TRBV11-3	TRBD2	NA	TRBJ2-1
CASSFSWSDTMNTEAFF	TGTGCCAGCAGCTTTTCATGGTCGGACACCATGAACACTGAAGCTTTCTTT	17	TRBV7-9	NA	few	TRBJ1-1
CASSLNDRGSEQYF	TGTGCCAGCAGCTTAAATGACAGGGGGAGCGAGCAGTACTTC	14	TRBV11-3	TRBD1	NA	TRBJ2-7
CASAKGRGNQPQHF	TGTGCCAGCGCCAAAGGGAGAGGCAATCAGCCCCAGCATTTT	14	TRBV9	NA	few	TRBJ1-5
CASSSGLAGYEQFF	TGTGCCAGTAGCTCCGGACTAGCGGGGTATGAGCAGTTCTTC	14	TRBV19	TRBD2	NA	TRBJ2-1
CSGRGQFNEQFF	TGCAGCGGCAGGGGACAGTTCAATGAGCAGTTCTTC	12	TRBV29-1	TRBD1	NA	TRBJ2-1
CASSSTSGVDTQYF	TGCGCCAGCAGCTCGACTAGCGGGGTAGATACGCAGTATTTT	14	TRBV5-1	TRBD2	NA	TRBJ2-3
CASNAGQGWETQYF	TGTGCCAGCAATGCGGGACAGGGATGGGAGACCCAGTACTTC	14	TRBV7-6	TRBD1	NA	TRBJ2-5
CASSVGSGTSTDTQYF	TGTGCCAGCAGCGTAGGTTCTGGGACTAGCACAGATACGCAGTATTTT	16	TRBV9	NA	few	TRBJ2-3
CASSISGRSLDEQFF	TGTGCCAGCAGCATAAGCGGGAGGTCTTTGGATGAGCAGTTCTTC	15	TRBV6-5	TRBD2	NA	TRBJ2-1
CASSHESLREQYF	TGTGCCAGCAGCCATGAATCCCTACGCGAGCAGTACTTC	13	TRBV28	NA	NA	TRBJ2-7